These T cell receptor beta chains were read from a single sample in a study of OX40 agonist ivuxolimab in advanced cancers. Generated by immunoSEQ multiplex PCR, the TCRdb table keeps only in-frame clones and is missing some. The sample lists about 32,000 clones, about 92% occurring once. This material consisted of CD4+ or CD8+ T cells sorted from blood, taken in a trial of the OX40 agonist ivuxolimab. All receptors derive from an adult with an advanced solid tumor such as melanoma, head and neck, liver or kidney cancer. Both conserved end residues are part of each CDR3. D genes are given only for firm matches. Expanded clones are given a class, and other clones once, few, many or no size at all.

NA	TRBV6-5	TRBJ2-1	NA	CASSSHTEQFF	TGTGCCAGCAGTTCTCACACTGAGCAGTTCTTC
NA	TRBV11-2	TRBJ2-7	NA	CASSLVSPVRNYEQYF	TGTGCCAGCAGCTTAGTTAGCCCAGTCCGCAATTACGAGCAGTACTTC
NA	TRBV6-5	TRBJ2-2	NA	CASSPAQENTGELFF	TGTGCCAGCAGCCCCGCACAGGAGAACACCGGGGAGCTGTTTTTT
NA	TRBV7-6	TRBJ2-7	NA	CASSLATGKYEQYF	TGTGCCAGCAGCCTCGCAACCGGAAAATACGAGCAGTACTTC
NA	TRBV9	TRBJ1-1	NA	CASSANTEAFF	TGTGCCAGCAGCGCGAACACTGAAGCTTTCTTT
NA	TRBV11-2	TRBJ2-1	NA	CASSWGGYEQFF	TGTGCCAGCAGCTGGGGTGGGTATGAGCAGTTCTTC
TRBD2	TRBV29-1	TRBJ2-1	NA	CSVVWTSDYNEQFF	TGCAGCGTTGTTTGGACTAGCGACTACAATGAGCAGTTCTTC
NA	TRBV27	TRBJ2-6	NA	CASSNSTVISGANVLTF	TGTGCCAGCAGTAACTCGACAGTAATCTCTGGGGCCAACGTCCTGACTTTC
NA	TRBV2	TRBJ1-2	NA	CASRAGPSNYGYTF	TGTGCCAGCAGAGCAGGGCCGTCGAACTATGGCTACACCTTC
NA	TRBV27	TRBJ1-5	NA	CASSFYNQPQHF	TGTGCCAGCAGTTTCTACAATCAGCCCCAGCATTTT
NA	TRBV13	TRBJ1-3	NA	CASSPTGSSGNTIYF	TGTGCCAGCAGCCCCACCGGGAGCTCTGGAAACACCATATATTTT
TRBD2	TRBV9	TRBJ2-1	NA	CASSVAGGFNEQFF	TGTGCCAGCAGCGTAGCGGGAGGATTCAATGAGCAGTTCTTC
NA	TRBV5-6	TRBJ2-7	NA	CASRSNGGRYYEQYF	TGTGCCAGCAGATCAAACGGGGGGCGCTACTACGAGCAGTACTTC
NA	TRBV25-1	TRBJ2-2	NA	CASSVAGELFF	TGTGCCAGCAGTGTGGCCGGGGAGCTGTTTTTT
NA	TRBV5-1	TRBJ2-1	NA	CASAPSSYNEQFF	TGCGCCAGCGCGCCCAGCTCCTACAATGAGCAGTTCTTC
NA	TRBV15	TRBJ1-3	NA	CATSRDNGSGNTIYF	TGTGCCACCAGCAGAGATAACGGCTCTGGAAACACCATATATTTT
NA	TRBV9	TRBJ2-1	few	CASSQGSNEQFF	TGTGCCAGCAGCCAAGGAAGCAATGAGCAGTTCTTC
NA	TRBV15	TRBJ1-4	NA	CATSPSREDEKLFF	TGTGCCACCAGCCCATCAAGGGAGGATGAAAAACTGTTTTTT
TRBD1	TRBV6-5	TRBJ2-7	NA	CASSYGDSSYEQYF	TGTGCCAGCAGTTACGGGGACAGCTCCTACGAGCAGTACTTC
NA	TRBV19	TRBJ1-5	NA	CASSVGNQPQHF	TGTGCCAGTAGTGTGGGCAATCAGCCCCAGCATTTT
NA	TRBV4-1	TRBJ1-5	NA	CASSHTLEQHYSNQPQHF	TGCGCCAGCAGCCACACATTGGAGCAGCACTATAGCAATCAGCCCCAGCATTTT
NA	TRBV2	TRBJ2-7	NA	CASSGSLYEQYF	TGTGCCAGCAGTGGGTCCCTTTACGAGCAGTACTTC